Below are 26 T cell receptor beta chains sequenced from a single sample in a study of molecular identifiers for immune sequencing clone quantification. MiXCR, applied by TCRdb to the PCR reads, yields one record per CDR3 protein. Here the sample spans 88,000 or so distinct CDR3 sequences, under 25% being singletons. Sequencing input: naive CD8+ T cells from blood, with Jurkat cell RNA spiked in. Subset indicated: FACS-sorted CD8+CD4-CCR7+CD45RA+ naive T cells. The receptor source for this set is a human donor in good health. Some libraries in this study had Jurkat cell RNA spiked in.

This clonotype has only a few counts. One end of the junction varies from germline; a read error may be responsible. The gene calls are TRBV19 and TRBJ2-3; TRBD2 aligns across 9 bases. Germline CDR1 is LNHDA and CDR2 is SQIVND (reference sequence). The CDR3 extends over 17 amino acids. The CDR3 spells CASSNVLAGPLTDTRYF. The CDR3, as DNA: TGTGCCAGTAGTAATGTGCTAGCGGGGCCACTCACAGATACGCGGTATTTT.

At least ten counts were recorded for this clonotype. The CDR3 protein is CASSPFGDSYNQPQHF. CDR3 DNA: TGTGCCAGCTCACCGTTTGGCGACAGCTACAATCAGCCCCAGCATTTT. The chain is built from TRBV18 and TRBJ1-5; maybe TRBD1 (5 bases). The germline V gene encodes CDR1 KGHSH and CDR2 LQKENI. CDR3 length: 16 residues. V was trimmed by 3 bases and J by 3 bases, leaving 15 bases between them.

In regard to this clonotype: This may be a read error, as it is one base from a much larger clone. The V and J genes are TRBV25-1 and TRBJ2-7, with D possibly TRBD2 on 6 matching bases. Germline values: CDR1 MGHDK, CDR2 SYGVNS. The CDR3 length is 15 residues. CDR3 in amino acids: CASNEWSSGPEEQYF. DNA of the CDR3: TGTGCCAGCAATGAATGGAGTAGCGGACCTGAGGAGCAGTACTTC.

In regard to this clonotype: A much larger clone is a single base away; this may be a read error. V usage is TRBV5-1 and J usage is TRBJ2-7; TRBD2 matches 7 bases. This CDR3 has 14 amino acids. From germline, CDR1 is SGHRS and CDR2 YFSETQ. Losses at the gene ends were 1 base for V and 6 bases for J; bases not matched to a gene: 7. The CDR3: CASSLSPGGCEQYF. In nucleotides, the CDR3 is TGCGCCAGCAGCTTGAGCCCGGGAGGCTGCGAGCAGTACTTC.

V usage is TRBV18 and J usage is TRBJ2-7; the match to TRBD1 covers 9 bases. Unmatched junction bases numbered 5, after V lost 3 bases and J lost 2 bases. The CDR3 sequence is 15 residues long. In germline, CDR1 is KGHSH, CDR2 LQKENI. The CDR3 bases are TGTGCCAGCTCACCGGGGGGACAGGGTACCTACGAGCAGTACTTC. Amino acid sequence: CASSPGGQGTYEQYF.

This clonotype has at least ten counts. The rearrangement joins TRBV9 to TRBJ2-7; a weak D match, TRBD2 (5 bases). V was trimmed by 0 bases and J by 2 bases, leaving 15 bases between them. Germline assignment: CDR1 SGDLS and CDR2 YYNGEE. This CDR3 contains 16 residues. The DNA of the CDR3 is TGTGCCAGCAGCGTAGGTCCGGGGAACATACCCTACGAGCAGTACTTC. Translation: CASSVGPGNIPYEQYF.

This clonotype has at least ten counts. The chain links TRBV29-1 to TRBJ2-5; D unresolved. V lost 1 base and J 5 bases, leaving 11 bases between the germline ends. Germline CDR1 SQVTM, CDR2 ANQGSEA. The CDR3 has 13 amino acids. CDR3 in DNA: TGCAGCGTTGAAGGACGGGCCGGGGAGACCCAGTACTTC. Translation: CSVEGRAGETQYF.

As concerns this clonotype: With a much larger clone just one base away, this may be a read error. The rearrangement links TRBV5-3 to TRBJ2-7; weak D call: TRBD2 (6 bases). TRBV5-3 is known as an ORF, though its function is uncertain. V was shortened by 8 bases and J by 0 bases, with 21 bases between the two germline ends. The CDR3 is 16 amino acids. The CDR3 nucleotides read TGTGCCAGCAGCGGTGGTTCGGACGGGGGCTCCTACGAGCAGTACTTC. Amino acid sequence: CASSGGSDGGSYEQYF.

Regarding this clonotype: This may arise from a read error, as a much more abundant clone is one base away. The rearrangement joins TRBV28 to TRBJ2-3; D may be TRBD2 (5 bases). The V gene's germline CDR1 is MDHEN and CDR2 SYDVKM. CDR3 length: 17 residues. CDR3 nucleotide sequence: TGTGCCGGCAGTTTATCGGGAATTGGGTTTAGTACAGATACGCAGTATTTT. Its translation is CAGSLSGIGFSTDTQYF.

In its sample, this clonotype was seen a few times. This rearrangement joins TRBV6-6 to TRBJ1-4, with D unresolved. This CDR3 is 13 amino acids long. The V and J ends lost 6 bases and 8 bases respectively, with 13 bases between them. Germline V gene lookup returns CDR1 MNHNY and CDR2 SVGAGI (reference sequence). The CDR3 loop reads CASRYPPGEKLFF. The CDR3 nucleotides are TGTGCCAGCAGATATCCCCCGGGCGAAAAACTGTTTTTT.

This clonotype came up once. This may come from a read error, since a much larger clone is one base off. This likely comes from a read error, as the CDR3 has no conserved phenylalanine or tryptophan at its end. J is TRBJ1-5 and V is TRBV27; no definite D call. The CDR3 spans 16 residues. With 5 bases removed from V and 0 bases from J, the gap between germline ends came to 14 bases. The germline gives CDR1 MNHEY, CDR2 SMNVEV (reference sequence). Written as DNA, the CDR3 is TGTGCCAGCAGTCCAAGCGGTCAGTATAGCAATCAGCCCCAGCATCTT. Translation: CASSPSGQYSNQPQHL.

V is TRBV29-1 and J is TRBJ2-1, with D perhaps matching TRBD2 (6 bases). The CDR3 loop spans 15 amino acids. CDR1 is SQVTM and CDR2 is ANQGSEA in the germline V gene. V was shortened by 3 bases and J by 8 bases, with 20 bases between the two germline ends. CDR3 residues: CSVEGRDRLGDEQFF. Here the CDR3 DNA reads TGCAGCGTTGAGGGGCGGGACCGCCTGGGGGATGAGCAGTTCTTC.

On this clonotype: Relative to the germline gene, one junction end is altered; a read error may explain this. The chain employs TRBV6-2 or TRBV6-3 and TRBJ1-5; no definite D call. Looked up from germline, CDR1 is MNHEY and CDR2 is SVGEGT. This CDR3 is built from 15 residues. CDR3 sequence: CAGSYSGAYNQPQHF. CDR3 DNA: TGTGCCGGCAGTTACTCGGGCGCGTACAATCAGCCCCAGCATTTT.

This clonotype has just a few counts. This chain links TRBV12-3 or TRBV12-4 with TRBJ1-2; D is perhaps TRBD1 (5 bases). This CDR3 has 13 residues. Trimming took 6 bases from V and 0 from J, leaving 8 bases between them. The CDR3 sequence is CASSPDTNYGYTF. The CDR3 DNA follows: TGTGCCAGCAGCCCGGACACTAACTATGGCTACACCTTC.

This clonotype was counted many times. This rearrangement joins TRBV27 to TRBJ2-7, with 10 bases identical to TRBD1. Germline V gene data show CDR1 as MNHEY and CDR2 as SMNVEV (reference sequence). CDR3 length: 18 residues. Trimming took 3 bases from V and 2 from J; bases not matched to a gene: 13. This CDR3 reads CASSLKPRGDRGPYEQYF. In nucleotides, the CDR3 is TGTGCCAGCAGTTTGAAGCCGCGGGGGGACAGGGGCCCCTACGAGCAGTACTTC.

The CDR3 DNA follows: TGTGCCAGCAGCCAAGGGACTCCACAGTTCTTC. Translating it yields CASSQGTPQFF. V and J are TRBV3-1 and TRBJ2-1, with D possibly being TRBD2 (5 bases). Trimming shortened V by 1 base and J by 13 bases, and 8 bases separated the two germline ends. This CDR3 spans 11 amino acids. CDR1 and CDR2 from the germline V gene are LGHDT and YNNKEL (reference sequence).

As regards this clonotype: Just one base apart from a much larger clone, this may be a read error. The chain joins TRBV7-9 to TRBJ2-1, with a possible D match to TRBD2 (5 bases). This CDR3 has 14 residues. Per germline, CDR1 SEHNR and CDR2 FQNEAQ (reference sequence). The CDR3 DNA reads as TGTGCCAGCAGCCATGCTCGGACTCCCAATGAGCAGTCCTTC. This translates into CASSHARTPNEQSF.

The rearrangement uses TRBV27 and TRBJ2-5; 13 nucleotides align to TRBD2. J was trimmed by 2 bases and V by 5 bases; bases with no gene match: 14. The CDR3 covers 19 residues. The germline V gene has CDR1 MNHEY and CDR2 SMNVEV (reference sequence). DNA for the CDR3: TGTGCCAGCAGTCAGGGACTAGCGGGAACGATAGACAATCAAGAGACCCAGTACTTC. Protein sequence: CASSQGLAGTIDNQETQYF.

This clonotype was observed many times. This chain connects TRBV11-2 to TRBJ2-1; TRBD1 agrees at 7 bases. Per germline, CDR1 SGHAT and CDR2 FQNNGV. The V segment lost 5 bases and the J segment 7 bases; nucleotides outside the gene matches: 8. The CDR3 runs to 14 residues. The CDR3 here is CASSPSGTANEQFF. In DNA, the CDR3 is TGTGCCAGCAGCCCGTCCGGGACAGCGAATGAGCAGTTCTTC. Drawing the rest from reference TRBV11-2 and TRBJ2-1, the complete variable domain is EAGVAQSPRYKIIEKRQSVAFWCNPISGHATLYWYQQILGQGPKLLIQFQNNGVVDDSQLPKDRFSAERLKGVDSTLKIQPAKLEDSAVYLCASSPSGTANEQFFGPGTRLTVL.

The table lists this clonotype with many counts. The CDR3 spells CASSFGQKSGQPQHF. The CDR3 DNA reads as TGTGCCAGCAGCTTCGGACAGAAGAGCGGTCAGCCCCAGCATTTT. The chain links TRBV7-9 to TRBJ1-5; TRBD1 might be the D (6 bases). Germline assignment: CDR1 SEHNR and CDR2 FQNEAQ (reference sequence). Trimming took off 3 bases at V and 6 bases at J, with 15 bases between the two ends. The CDR3 loop spans 15 amino acids.

Only a few counts were recorded for this clonotype. V gene TRBV4-3 combines with J gene TRBJ2-5; TRBD2 matches 11 bases. CDR3 length: 17 residues. The V gene's germline CDR1 is LGHNA and CDR2 YSLEER. With V trimmed by 0 bases and J by 3 bases, 6 bases remained unmatched. For the CDR3, the DNA is TGCGCCAGCAGCCAAGATACACTAGCGGGAGCCGAAGAGACCCAGTACTTC. It is translated as CASSQDTLAGAEETQYF.

This clonotype was picked up one time. Given a much more abundant clone one base away, this may be a read error. J is TRBJ2-5 and V is TRBV7-9; no clear D gene. This CDR3 is built from 12 residues. Germline loops: CDR1 SEHNR, CDR2 FQNEAQ (reference sequence). The V end was cut by 6 bases, the J end by 6 bases, with 11 bases between. The chain's CDR3 is CASSLQIKTQYF. CDR3 DNA sequence: TGTGCCAGCAGTCTACAGATAAAGACCCAGTACTTC.

This clonotype occurred many times. The rearrangement joins TRBV4-1 to TRBJ2-5; D unclear. V shed 1 base and J shed 5 bases, with 5 bases lying between them. CDR1 MGHRA and CDR2 YSYEKL come from the germline V gene. CDR3 length: 12 amino acids. The CDR3 loop reads CASSQVRETQYF. In DNA form, the CDR3 reads TGCGCCAGCAGCCAAGTGCGGGAGACCCAGTACTTC.

The J gene is TRBJ1-2, the V gene TRBV30, with TRBD1 matching over 9 bases. Germline loops: CDR1 GTSNPN, CDR2 SVGIG (reference sequence). This CDR3 comprises 13 residues. J was trimmed by 3 bases and V by 5 bases; bases with no gene match: 4. CDR3 protein: CAWETGGHYGYTF. The DNA of the CDR3 is TGTGCCTGGGAGACAGGGGGGCACTATGGCTACACCTTC.

This clonotype was picked up a small number of times. V and J are TRBV19 and TRBJ2-1; D may be TRBD1 (5 bases). Germline-derived CDR1 and CDR2 are LNHDA and SQIVND (reference sequence). The CDR3 runs 14 residues. Trimming stripped 3 bases from V and 1 base from J, with 7 bases between. CDR3: CASSIRVSYNEQFF. The CDR3 region has the DNA TGTGCCAGTAGTATCAGGGTGTCCTACAATGAGCAGTTCTTC.

This clonotype was detected many times. The V and J genes are TRBV29-1 and TRBJ2-7; no firm D call. Germline values: CDR1 SQVTM, CDR2 ANQGSEA. This CDR3 spans 12 amino acids. V was clipped by 3 bases and J by 5 bases, with 11 bases between them. The CDR3 DNA reads TGCAGCGTTGAGCGGCCCCCGGACGAGCAGTACTTC. Encoded protein: CSVERPPDEQYF.